This entry lists 31 T cell receptor beta chains sequenced from one sample in a study of blood T cells in healthy people across ages. Using a J-beta primer mix together with a sample-barcoded 5' primer, a second PCR was run for about 6 to 11 cycles. TCRdb analysed the 5' RACE reads with MiXCR anew, one entry per CDR3 protein. The table lists about 1.4 million distinct CDR3 sequences, 55% to 75% of them singletons. The sample consisted of blood. The receptors shown here come from a man between 18 and 29 years old in good health.

This clonotype was seen a few times. This chain uses TRBV12-3 or TRBV12-4 with TRBJ1-2, with D perhaps matching TRBD1 (5 bases). Trimming left V 6 bases short and J 6 bases short, with 11 bases between. The CDR3 covers 12 residues. CDR3 sequence reads: CASSSTVNGYTF. The DNA of the CDR3 is TGTGCCAGCAGCTCGACAGTAAATGGCTACACCTTC.

The V and J genes are TRBV12-3 or TRBV12-4 and TRBJ1-3; no firm D call. The CDR3 has 15 residues. With 5 bases removed from V and 0 bases from J, the gap between germline ends came to 11 bases. CDR3 in amino acids: CASSRSRNSGNTIYF. The CDR3 nucleotides read TGTGCCAGCAGTCGCTCACGGAACTCTGGAAACACCATATATTTT.

V is TRBV11-2 and J is TRBJ1-3; D ambiguous. The CDR3 runs 15 residues. V was trimmed by 5 bases and J by 0 bases, leaving 11 bases between them. Germline CDR1 reads SGHAT; CDR2 reads FQNNGV. The CDR3 region has the DNA TGTGCCAGCAGCCAAGGCGGCCACTCTGGAAACACCATATATTTT. This sequence encodes CASSQGGHSGNTIYF. Full variable domain (remainder filled in from reference TRBV11-2 and TRBJ1-3): EAGVAQSPRYKIIEKRQSVAFWCNPISGHATLYWYQQILGQGPKLLIQFQNNGVVDDSQLPKDRFSAERLKGVDSTLKIQPAKLEDSAVYLCASSQGGHSGNTIYFGEGSWLTVV.

The chain couples TRBV20-1 to TRBJ2-1; D perhaps matches TRBD1 (6 bases). Germline V CDR1 and CDR2: DFQATT, SNEGSKA (reference sequence). The CDR3 sequence is 15 residues long. V was clipped by 3 bases and J by 1 base, with 13 bases between them. DNA of the CDR3: TGCAGTGCTAGGGAAGGGGGAGCGTCCTACAATGAGCAGTTCTTC. It specifies CSAREGGASYNEQFF.

This clonotype appeared many times. The chain recombines TRBV5-1 with TRBJ2-1; D remains ambiguous. V lost 0 bases and J 5 bases, leaving 9 bases between the germline ends. Per the germline V gene, CDR1 is SGHRS and CDR2 is YFSETQ. The CDR3 sequence is 14 residues long. This chain's CDR3 is CASSLVIRDNEQFF. CDR3 DNA sequence: TGCGCCAGCAGCTTGGTAATAAGAGACAATGAGCAGTTCTTC.

This chain uses TRBV25-1 with TRBJ2-7; D is tentatively TRBD1 or TRBD2 (5 bases each). Germline V gives CDR1 MGHDK, CDR2 SYGVNS. Trimming cost V 1 base and J 0 bases, with 16 bases left between them. This CDR3 contains 17 residues. The CDR3 DNA is TGTGCCAGCAGTGAATTGGGAGCAGGGCTTATCTCCTACGAGCAGTACTTC. As protein: CASSELGAGLISYEQYF.

The chain has TRBV6-4 and TRBJ1-2; TRBD1 aligns across 7 bases. CDR3 length: 15 residues. Germline CDR1 reads MRHNA; CDR2 reads SNTAGT. The V and J ends lost 9 bases and 3 bases, in that order; junction bases with no gene match: 13. The chain's CDR3 is CASMDRTSLDYGYTF. In DNA, the CDR3 is TGTGCCAGTATGGACAGGACATCCTTAGACTATGGCTACACCTTC.

The chain is built from TRBV18 and TRBJ1-4, with unresolved D. Deletions cut 0 bases from V and 7 bases from J, with 12 bases between. The CDR3 spans 15 residues. Germline loops: CDR1 KGHSH, CDR2 LQKENI. CDR3 bases: TGTGCCAGCTCACCACCAACCCAGGCCTTTGAAAAACTGTTTTTT. Translation: CASSPPTQAFEKLFF.

This rearrangement joins TRBV12-3 or TRBV12-4 to TRBJ2-5, with 7 bases identical to TRBD1. V shed 4 bases and J 5 bases; nucleotides not matched to a gene: 10. There are 15 residues in the CDR3. CDR3 sequence reads: CASSSGQVGGETQYF. The DNA for the CDR3 is TGTGCCAGCAGTTCCGGACAGGTCGGTGGGGAGACCCAGTACTTC.

The rearrangement links TRBV5-6 to TRBJ1-2, with a weak D call TRBD1 (5 bases). V was trimmed by 6 bases and J by 8 bases, leaving 17 bases between them. The CDR3 sequence is 13 residues long. Germline V gives CDR1 SGHDT, CDR2 YYEEEE. The CDR3 reads CASTRGGAEGYTF. CDR3 nucleotide sequence: TGTGCCAGCACCCGCGGAGGGGCGGAGGGCTACACCTTC.

The chain couples TRBV7-8 to TRBJ1-5; 7 bases match TRBD1. The V gene's germline CDR1 is SGHVS and CDR2 FQNEAQ. J gave up 7 bases and V 2 bases, and 8 bases lay outside the gene matches. The CDR3 consists of 15 residues. CDR3 nucleotides: TGTGCCAGCAGCTTAATTGACAGGGCACGGCAGCCCCAGCATTTT. This encodes CASSLIDRARQPQHF.

V is TRBV2 and J is TRBJ1-4, with D hard to call. This CDR3 comprises 14 residues. Trimming left V 7 bases short and J 4 bases short, with 13 bases between. Germline-derived CDR1 and CDR2 are SNHLY and FYNNEI. CDR3 nucleotides: TGTGCCAGCAATATAAGGCGGGATAATGAAAAACTGTTTTTT. Translating gives CASNIRRDNEKLFF.

The rearrangement links TRBV4-2 to TRBJ2-7; unclear D gene. CDR3 length equals 15 residues. Germline V CDR1 and CDR2: LGHNA, YNFKEQ. V lost 0 bases and J 2 bases, leaving 11 bases between the germline ends. CDR3 protein: CASSQDPRLPYEQYF. CDR3 bases: TGTGCCAGCAGCCAAGATCCCCGGCTCCCCTACGAGCAGTACTTC.

The rearrangement joins TRBV20-1 to TRBJ2-3; either TRBD1 or TRBD2 may fit D (5 bases each). The germline V gene has CDR1 DFQATT and CDR2 SNEGSKA (reference sequence). The CDR3 covers 12 residues. Trimming shortened V by 3 bases and J by 11 bases, and 15 bases separated the two germline ends. CDR3 in amino acids: CSARGVNNEQYF. The CDR3 DNA is TGCAGTGCTAGGGGGGTTAACAATGAGCAGTATTTT.

This chain links TRBV29-1 with TRBJ2-7; 10 bases map to TRBD1. The CDR3 runs 14 residues. V lost 7 bases and J lost 2; bases outside the gene matches: 8. From germline, CDR1 is SQVTM and CDR2 ANQGSEA. In DNA form, the CDR3 reads TGCAGCGCAACTCGACAGGGGGCGGCCTACGAGCAGTACTTC. This gives the protein CSATRQGAAYEQYF.

This clonotype showed up just a few times. This sequence joins TRBV6-5 and TRBJ1-5; D possibly corresponds to TRBD1 (5 bases). Trimming stripped 0 bases from V and 0 bases from J, with 9 bases between. Germline V gene lookup returns CDR1 MNHEY and CDR2 SVGAGI. The CDR3 has 16 amino acids. The chain's CDR3 is CASSYSGPYSNQPQHF. The CDR3 DNA sequence: TGTGCCAGCAGTTACTCGGGGCCCTATAGCAATCAGCCCCAGCATTTT.

This clonotype was observed a few times. J is TRBJ2-7 and V is TRBV7-2; D tentatively reads TRBD1 or TRBD2 (5 bases each). The germline gives CDR1 SGHTA, CDR2 FQGNSA. Trimming took 0 bases from V and 11 from J, leaving 14 bases between them. The CDR3 totals 13 residues. Written as DNA, the CDR3 is TGTGCCAGCAGCTTAGCGAAGGGACGCACAGAGTACTTC. It translates to CASSLAKGRTEYF.

The gene calls are TRBV12-3 or TRBV12-4 and TRBJ1-2, with a possible D match to TRBD1 (5 bases). The CDR3 sequence is 17 residues long. Between the trimmed V and J ends, which lost 0 bases and 7 bases, there was a span of 21 bases. CDR3 in DNA: TGTGCCAGCAGTTTAGCGTGGGGTCCCTCAGGGATGGGTGGCTACACCTTC. Its protein is CASSLAWGPSGMGGYTF.

CDR3 sequence reads: CASSEARDPSTGELFF. DNA for the CDR3: TGTGCCAGCAGTGAAGCGCGGGATCCTTCCACCGGGGAGCTGTTTTTT. This chain joins TRBV2 and TRBJ2-2; maybe TRBD2 (6 bases). The germline gives CDR1 SNHLY, CDR2 FYNNEI. The CDR3 runs 16 residues. V was shortened by 0 bases and J by 4 bases, with 12 bases between the two germline ends.

This clonotype appeared a few times. The chain recombines TRBV4-3 with TRBJ1-2; D remains unclear. Germline values: CDR1 LGHNA, CDR2 YSLEER. The CDR3 covers 15 residues. Trimming took off 1 base at V and 4 bases at J, with 13 bases between the two ends. The CDR3 loop reads CASSQVLDTSYGYTF. The CDR3 DNA reads as TGCGCCAGCAGCCAAGTACTAGACACAAGCTATGGCTACACCTTC.

J is TRBJ1-1 and V is TRBV5-1; 7 nucleotides match TRBD1. V gave up 4 bases and J gave up 5 bases; unmatched junction bases: 11. Germline loops: CDR1 SGHRS, CDR2 YFSETQ. The CDR3 covers 15 residues. The CDR3 DNA reads as TGCGCCAGCAGCCCCGAGGGGGCCCGGAGAACTGAAGCTTTCTTT. It codes for CASSPEGARRTEAFF.

The chain employs TRBV12-3 or TRBV12-4 and TRBJ2-1; 12 nucleotides match TRBD2. The CDR3 sequence is 17 residues long. V lost 6 bases and J lost 3; bases outside the gene matches: 9. The CDR3 spells CASRPRLAGASYNEQFF. As DNA, the CDR3 is TGTGCCAGCAGGCCGAGACTAGCGGGGGCAAGCTACAATGAGCAGTTCTTC.

This chain uses TRBV6-9 with TRBJ2-5; D not resolved. CDR3 length equals 13 residues. Germline CDR1 reads MNHGY; CDR2 reads SVAAGI. Between the trimmed V and J ends, which lost 2 bases and 0 bases, there was a span of 4 bases. The CDR3 spells CASSYEDQETQYF. CDR3 DNA: TGTGCCAGCAGTTATGAGGACCAAGAGACCCAGTACTTC.

The gene calls are TRBV7-2 and TRBJ2-1, with D maybe TRBD2 (5 bases). The CDR3 consists of 14 residues. Per germline, CDR1 SGHTA and CDR2 FQGNSA. The V and J ends lost 4 bases and 4 bases respectively, with 11 bases between them. The CDR3 nucleotides read TGTGCCAGCAGCTGGAGTGGCGGGTACAATGAGCAGTTCTTC. Translated: CASSWSGGYNEQFF.

Many counts were recorded for this clonotype. CDR3 nucleotides: TGTGCCAGCAGTGAAGGTAACGAGCAGTACTTC. It translates to CASSEGNEQYF. The chain carries TRBV6-1 and TRBJ2-7; D gene uncertain. The CDR3 totals 11 residues. The germline V gene encodes CDR1 MNHNS and CDR2 SASEGT. Trimming left V 1 base short and J 5 bases short, with 3 bases between.

The V gene is TRBV25-1, the J gene TRBJ1-6; D possibly corresponds to TRBD1 (6 bases). V was cut by 1 base and J by 7 bases, with 11 bases left in between. Per germline, CDR1 MGHDK and CDR2 SYGVNS. The CDR3 runs to 15 residues. CDR3 DNA sequence: TGTGCCAGCAGTGAATCTTGGGGGCGGAATTCACCCCTCCACTTT. It is translated as CASSESWGRNSPLHF.

This clonotype was observed a handful of times. The rearrangement joins TRBV3-1 to TRBJ1-5, with D unresolved. V lost 0 bases and J lost 7, with 13 bases in between. The CDR3 loop spans 15 amino acids. Germline loops: CDR1 LGHDT, CDR2 YNNKEL (reference sequence). The CDR3: CASSQDPGTEQPQHF. CDR3 coding DNA: TGTGCCAGCAGCCAAGATCCTGGAACGGAGCAGCCCCAGCATTTT.

This clonotype was observed a handful of times. The chain uses TRBV29-1 and TRBJ2-7; D unresolved. Germline V gene lookup returns CDR1 SQVTM and CDR2 ANQGSEA. Trimming took off 2 bases at V and 6 bases at J, with 14 bases between the two ends. The CDR3 covers 13 residues. In DNA, the CDR3 is TGCAGCGTTGAAATAGGCAGCCTCCTCGAGCAGTACTTC. Protein product: CSVEIGSLLEQYF.

This clonotype came up a few times. CDR3 DNA: TGTGCCAGCAGAAGAATGGGCAATGAGCAGTTCTTC. Translated, it gives CASRRMGNEQFF. V and J are TRBV14 and TRBJ2-1; no definite D call. CDR1 and CDR2 from the germline V gene are SGHDN and FVKESK. The CDR3 runs to 12 residues. V dropped 6 bases and J dropped 6 bases, with 9 bases sitting between them.

This rearrangement joins TRBV4-3 to TRBJ1-6; D is perhaps TRBD1 (5 bases). The CDR3 extends over 16 amino acids. From germline, CDR1 is LGHNA and CDR2 YSLEER. The V gene lost 0 bases and the J gene lost 7 bases, with 13 bases spanning the gap. Here the CDR3 reads CASSQDRGRANSPLHF. CDR3 in DNA: TGCGCCAGCAGCCAAGATCGGGGCAGGGCAAATTCACCCCTCCACTTT.

The chain has TRBV24-1 and TRBJ2-2; D perhaps matches TRBD1 (6 bases). CDR3 length: 16 residues. From germline, CDR1 is KGHDR and CDR2 SFDVKD. Between the trimmed V and J ends, which lost 3 bases and 2 bases, there was a span of 12 bases. CDR3 protein: CATSDRRDTNTGELFF. The CDR3 DNA reads as TGTGCCACCAGTGATCGCCGGGACACTAACACCGGGGAGCTGTTTTTT.